The next 9 T cell receptor beta chains were all read from a single sample in a study of cytomegalovirus exposure and HLA in healthy donors. The PCR contained 60 Vbeta and 13 Jbeta primers. Assay: immunoSEQ multiplex PCR; the TCRdb copy retains only in-frame clones and omits some. The sample comprises 95,000 to 150,000 clones, around three quarters of which are singletons, and approximately 3.7% rests with the top ten. Sequencing was done on a sample of PBMCs. Source of these receptors: a human donor in good health.

The rearrangement joins TRBV2 to TRBJ1-5, with a possible D match to TRBD1 (5 bases). The CDR3 totals 14 residues. V gave up 5 bases and J gave up 2 bases, with 10 bases separating them. Germline assignment: CDR1 SNHLY and CDR2 FYNNEI. The CDR3, as DNA: TGTGCCAGCAGTCTCGGGGGAGGCAATCAGCCCCAGCATTTT. Its translation: CASSLGGGNQPQHF.

The rearrangement joins TRBV5-4 to TRBJ2-7; D is perhaps TRBD2 (6 bases). V was shortened by 4 bases and J by 1 base, with 15 bases between the two germline ends. Germline lookup yields CDR1 SGHNT and CDR2 YYREEE (reference sequence). This CDR3 spans 15 amino acids. DNA for the CDR3: TGTGCCAGCAGCCAACCGGGAGTAGGGTCCTACGAGCAGTACTTC. Amino acids: CASSQPGVGSYEQYF.

This clone has more than one count but fewer than ten. J is TRBJ2-1 and V is TRBV18, with 9 positions matching TRBD2. V lost 3 bases to trimming and J lost 3 bases; unmatched junction nucleotides: 6. Germline V gene data show CDR1 as KGHSH and CDR2 as LQKENI. CDR3 size: 16 residues. CDR3: CASSPTGSGGYNEQFF. CDR3 nucleotide sequence: TGTGCCAGCTCACCCACGGGTAGCGGGGGCTACAATGAGCAGTTCTTC.

A few counts support this clone. Written as DNA, the CDR3 is TGTGCCAGCAGCCCCGGTCTAGCCTACGAGCAGTACTTC. This translates into CASSPGLAYEQYF. V is TRBV5-6 and J is TRBJ2-7; no clear D. The V and J ends lost 4 bases and 2 bases respectively, with 10 bases between them. The CDR3 runs 13 residues. The germline gives CDR1 SGHDT, CDR2 YYEEEE.

The V call is TRBV7-2, the J call TRBJ2-1; D is unclear. V was pared by 5 bases and J by 14 bases, with 16 bases between. The length of the CDR3 is 12 residues. In germline, CDR1 is SGHTA, CDR2 FQGNSA. CDR3 loop: CASSLGPFEEFF. CDR3 DNA sequence: TGTGCCAGCAGCCTAGGACCATTCGAGGAGTTCTTC.

The chain joins TRBV6-6 to TRBJ1-3; D is unresolved. The V gene lost 0 bases and the J gene lost 0 bases, with 9 bases spanning the gap. The CDR3 has 16 amino acids. Germline CDR1 MNHNY, CDR2 SVGAGI (reference sequence). CDR3 amino acids: CASSYSRGPSGNTIYF. The CDR3 coding sequence is TGTGCCAGCAGTTACTCGCGGGGTCCCTCTGGAAACACCATATATTTT.

The chain has TRBV5-1 and TRBJ2-1, with TRBD1 matching over 9 bases. The ends lost 5 bases at V and 8 bases at J; junction bases unmatched: 2. Germline V CDR1 and CDR2: SGHRS, YFSETQ. This CDR3 spans 12 amino acids. As DNA, the CDR3 is TGCGCCAGCAGTACAGGGGGCTATGAGCAGTTCTTC. Translated: CASSTGGYEQFF.

This clone turned up a few times. V gene TRBV7-8 combines with J gene TRBJ2-7; D might be TRBD1 (6 bases). This CDR3 has 15 amino acids. Trimming cost V 0 bases and J 5 bases, with 14 bases left between them. Germline assignment: CDR1 SGHVS and CDR2 FQNEAQ. The CDR3 coding sequence is TGTGCCAGCAGCTTAGCAGCCCAGGGGAGCCACGAGCAGTACTTC. This translates into CASSLAAQGSHEQYF. The full variable domain, in which reference TRBV7-8 and TRBJ2-7 provide the parts outside the CDR3, is GAGVSQSPRYKVAKRGQDVALRCDPISGHVSLFWYQQALGQGPEFLTYFQNEAQLDKSGLPSDRFFAERPEGSVSTLKIQRTQQEDSAVYLCASSLAAQGSHEQYFGPGTRLTVT.

Only one count was recorded for this clone. The rearrangement links TRBV5-1 to TRBJ2-5, with 7 bases aligning to TRBD2. V was pared by 0 bases and J by 7 bases, with 12 bases of the junction left unmatched. There are 16 residues in the CDR3. Germline V gives CDR1 SGHRS, CDR2 YFSETQ. CDR3 sequence reads: CASSLATSAPKRTQYF. CDR3 DNA: TGCGCCAGCAGCTTGGCCACTAGCGCACCCAAGAGGACCCAGTACTTC.